The rows below give T cell receptor beta chains drawn from one sample of a study of vaccination effects on CD4 cells after COVID-19. TCRdb's table, derived via immunoSEQ multiplex PCR, lists solely in-frame clones and lacks some. The data contain 20,000 or so clones, around 70% of them singletons. These receptors have no known antigen. Source: CD4+ T cells from PBMCs cultured with HCoV-229E spike peptides, taken before COVID-19 vaccination. These TCRs come from a human donor who received a COVID-19 vaccine. Both conserved end residues are part of each CDR3. A D gene is named only where the DNA matches it firmly. Where a row states a size, it is once, few, many or the class of an expanded clone; other rows omit it.

J | size | D | V | DNA | CDR3
TRBJ1-1 | - | TRBD1 | TRBV6-5 | TGTGCCAGCAGTAACGACAGGGGTCGGATATTT | CASSNDRGRIF
TRBJ1-2 | - | TRBD1 | TRBV5-1 | TGCGCCAGCAGCTCCTCGACCAACCCTAAGGGACAGGGAAGGTATGGCTACACCTTC | CASSSSTNPKGQGRYGYTF
TRBJ2-3 | - | TRBD2 | TRBV5-1 | TGCGCCAGCAGCAATATCCTAGCGGGGGGCACAGATACGCAGTATTTT | CASSNILAGGTDTQYF
TRBJ2-7 | - | TRBD2 | TRBV7-8 | TGTGCCAGCAGCTCACCCGGGACTAGGACCGCCTACGAGCAGTACTTC | CASSSPGTRTAYEQYF
TRBJ2-1 | - | - | TRBV12-5 | TGTGCTAGTGGTTTGGCCCCTAGTGAGCAGTTCTTC | CASGLAPSEQFF
TRBJ2-5 | - | - | TRBV20-1 | TGCAGTGCTAGTTATAGGGCCCAAGAGACCCAGTACTTC | CSASYRAQETQYF
TRBJ2-2 | few | - | TRBV7-9 | TGTGCCAGCATGCGGGGGCCCTCCACCGGGGAGCTGTTTTTT | CASMRGPSTGELFF
TRBJ1-2 | - | - | TRBV2 | TGTGCCAGCAGTGTGCGCCCGCTGGAAGGCTACACCTTC | CASSVRPLEGYTF
TRBJ2-7 | - | - | TRBV23-1 | TGCGCCAGCAGTCAATCCGGACAGACCTACGAGCAGTACTTC | CASSQSGQTYEQYF
TRBJ1-6 | few | TRBD1 | TRBV5-1 | TGCGCCAGCAGCGAGGGACAGGGATATTCACCCCTCCACTTT | CASSEGQGYSPLHF
TRBJ2-1 | - | TRBD2 | TRBV2 | TGTGCCAGCAAAGAGGGTCTAGCGGGAGGATGGGAATTCGGTGAGCAGTTCTTC | CASKEGLAGGWEFGEQFF
TRBJ1-4 | once | - | TRBV6-6 | TGTGCCAGCAGTTACTATCCCAGAAAGGGAGAAAAACTGTTTTTT | CASSYYPRKGEKLFF
TRBJ1-2 | - | - | TRBV6-5 | TGTGCCAGCAGTTACTCCCAGGGCGGGGGCTATGGCTACACCTTC | CASSYSQGGGYGYTF
TRBJ2-2 | few | - | TRBV19 | TGTGCCAGTAGTCTACAGGGCTCGAACACCGGGGAGCTGTTTTTT | CASSLQGSNTGELFF
TRBJ2-7 | - | TRBD1 | TRBV3-1/TRBV3-2 | TGTGCCAGCAGCCGGACAGGGTCATCCTACGAGCAGTACTTC | CASSRTGSSYEQYF
TRBJ2-2 | - | - | TRBV7-4 | TGTGCCAGCAGCTTAGACACCGGGGAGCTGTTTTTT | CASSLDTGELFF
TRBJ1-4 | - | - | TRBV5-4 | TGTGCCAGCAGCTTAGGTAACGAAAAACTGTTTTTT | CASSLGNEKLFF
TRBJ1-4 | - | - | TRBV7-9 | TGTGCCAGCAGCTTCACGCAAAAACTGTTTTTT | CASSFTQKLFF
TRBJ2-1 | once | - | TRBV3-1/TRBV3-2 | TGTGCCAGCGTAGGGACCAATGAGCAGTTCTTC | CASVGTNEQFF
TRBJ2-1 | - | TRBD2 | TRBV7-9 | TGTGCCAGCAGAGTAGGGACTAGCGGACGCAATGAGCAGTTCTTC | CASRVGTSGRNEQFF
TRBJ1-3 | - | - | TRBV2 | TGTGCCCCGAGGGGTTTCAGAAACACCATATATTTT | CAPRGFRNTIYF
TRBJ2-5 | - | - | TRBV5-1 | TGCGCCAGCAGCTACGGACAGAACCAAGAGACCCAGTACTTC | CASSYGQNQETQYF
TRBJ2-1 | - | TRBD1 | TRBV3-1/TRBV3-2 | TGTGCCAGCAGCCAAGGGGGGACAGGGGTCGATGAGCAGTTCTTC | CASSQGGTGVDEQFF
TRBJ2-1 | - | - | TRBV30 | TGTGCCTGGAGTCGCGGGGCCTACAATGAGCAGTTCTTC | CAWSRGAYNEQFF
TRBJ1-5 | once | - | TRBV24-1 | TGTGCCACCAGCCGAGGCGGGGGGGCTTCGAGCAATCAGCCCCAACATTTT | CATSRGGGASSNQPQHF
TRBJ2-3 | - | - | TRBV19 | TGTGCCAGTAGTATCTCGGGCGATACGCAGTATTTT | CASSISGDTQYF
TRBJ1-4 | once | TRBD1 | TRBV7-9 | TGTGCCAGCAGCCCCCGACAGGGCCCGGGGGCTAATGAAAAACTGTTTTTT | CASSPRQGPGANEKLFF
TRBJ1-5 | - | - | TRBV6-4 | TGTGCCAGCAGTGACGGGGGCAATCAGCCCCAGCATTTT | CASSDGGNQPQHF
TRBJ2-7 | - | - | TRBV5-5 | TGTGCCAGCAGCTTGGCCGCGCGACACTCCTACGAGCAGTACTTC | CASSLAARHSYEQYF
TRBJ1-1 | - | TRBD1 | TRBV5-1 | TGCGCCAGCAGCTTGAATGCAGGGGGCATGAACACTGAAGCTTTCTTT | CASSLNAGGMNTEAFF
TRBJ1-1 | - | - | TRBV6-5 | TGTGCCACCGTGAGGGCGGCTGAAGCTTTCTTT | CATVRAAEAFF
TRBJ2-2 | - | - | TRBV3-1/TRBV3-2 | TGTGCCAGCAGCCAGACAAATGGCGGGGAGCTGTTTTTT | CASSQTNGGELFF
TRBJ2-2 | - | - | TRBV7-8 | TGTGCCAGCAGCTTAGTCAGGACGAACACCGGGGAGCTGTTTTTT | CASSLVRTNTGELFF
TRBJ2-2 | few | TRBD1 | TRBV3-1/TRBV3-2 | TGTGCCAGCAGCCCCTCCGGGACAGGCACCGCCGGGGAGCTGTTTTTT | CASSPSGTGTAGELFF
TRBJ2-2 | - | TRBD2 | TRBV6-1 | TGTGCCAGCAGTGAACTAGCGGGGACCGGGGAGCTGTTTTTT | CASSELAGTGELFF